Listed below are T cell receptor beta chains from one sample, sequenced in a study of response to subunit inactivated influenza vaccine. Each CDR3 protein gets one entry after TCRdb re-called the RT-PCR reads with MiXCR. Of over 150,000 distinct CDR3 sequences listed, about 15% are singletons. The specimen was CD8+ T cells sorted from PBMCs, collected more than 4 days after vaccination. The receptor source for this set is a man aged 45-65 years who received an inactivated influenza vaccine. The conserved cysteine and the conserved F or W are not part of the CDR3 here.

v_call cdr3_aa
TRBV20-1 SAISSGSYEQY
TRBV7-9 ASSRVRGMDSPLH
TRBV20-1 SARPGQGFSGANVLT
TRBV4-3 ASSPLTAGELF
TRBV3-1 ASSQGVRVYNEQF
TRBV4-3 ASSQEMRGETY
TRBV12-3/TRBV12-4 ASSLLGWARETQY
TRBV4-3 ASSQYTREFSPLH
TRBV28 ASSPLRDRGGELF
TRBV20-1 SARLPSGNSYEQY